The 10 T cell receptor beta chains below all came from one sample that was sequenced in a study of pediatric ulcerative colitis. Measured with immunoSEQ multiplex PCR; TCRdb has only the in-frame clones, and not every one. The top ten hold around 4.9% of the sample, which has about 64,000 clones, over 70% seen once. The sequenced material came from blood. These receptor sequences come from a boy between 10 and 17 years old with moderate ulcerative colitis.

J is TRBJ1-6 and V is TRBV5-1, with D possibly matching TRBD1 (6 bases). The CDR3 has 14 residues. The germline V gene has CDR1 SGHRS and CDR2 YFSETQ. V was clipped by 5 bases and J by 9 bases, with 15 bases between them. The CDR3 region is CASRAGARGSPLHF. In DNA form, the CDR3 reads TGCGCCAGCAGGGCGGGCGCCAGGGGTTCACCCCTCCACTTT.

This chain joins TRBV4-2 and TRBJ2-2, with 10 bases matching TRBD1. The CDR3 is 16 amino acids. The ends lost 4 bases at V and 6 bases at J; junction bases unmatched: 8. CDR1 is LGHNA, CDR2 YNFKEQ, per germline. The CDR3 sequence is CASSLYAGTGAGELFF. The CDR3 nucleotides read TGTGCCAGCAGCCTCTATGCCGGGACAGGGGCCGGGGAGCTGTTTTTT.

The chain carries TRBV28 and TRBJ1-1; D ambiguous. Germline values: CDR1 MDHEN, CDR2 SYDVKM. The CDR3 loop spans 14 amino acids. V lost 6 bases to trimming and J lost 6 bases, with 17 bases between them. The CDR3 coding sequence is TGTGCCAGCAGACGAAGCCTATACGGGGCTGAAGCTTTCTTT. This sequence encodes CASRRSLYGAEAFF. Full variable domain (rest looked up from reference TRBV28 and TRBJ1-1): DVKVTQSSRYLVKRTGEKVFLECVQDMDHENMFWYRQDPGLGLRLIYFSYDVKMKEKGDIPEGYSVSREKKERFSLILESASTNQTSMYLCASRRSLYGAEAFFGQGTRLTVV.

This clone was found once. Here the CDR3 DNA reads TGTGCCAGCAGTGGGTGGGCTAGCGGGAGCAATGAGCAGTTCTTC. Translated: CASSGWASGSNEQFF. This chain joins TRBV6-1 and TRBJ2-1; 10 nucleotides line up with TRBD2. Germline CDR1 reads MNHNS; CDR2 reads SASEGT. The CDR3 sequence is 15 residues long. Trimming at V came to 4 bases and at J to 6 bases, leaving 6 bases not matched to a gene.

The rearrangement joins TRBV29-1 to TRBJ2-7, with unresolved D. The CDR3 spans 13 residues. In germline, CDR1 is SQVTM, CDR2 ANQGSEA. Trimming cost V 3 bases and J 2 bases, with 11 bases left between them. CDR3 in amino acids: CSVDIVGTYEQYF. CDR3 sequence (DNA): TGCAGCGTTGATATCGTCGGAACCTACGAGCAGTACTTC.

This clone has more than one count but fewer than ten. The chain uses TRBV5-8 and TRBJ1-5; D ambiguous. Trimming shortened V by 2 bases and J by 5 bases, and 8 bases separated the two germline ends. The CDR3 spans 13 residues. Germline V gives CDR1 SGHTS, CDR2 YDEGEE. The CDR3, as DNA: TGTGCCAGCAGCTTCGCGGCCGATCAGCCCCAGCATTTT. It codes for CASSFAADQPQHF.

The chain recombines TRBV7-6 with TRBJ2-7; 7 bases align to TRBD1. The CDR3 length is 14 residues. V was pared by 3 bases and J by 5 bases, with 7 bases of the junction left unmatched. The V gene's germline CDR1 is SGHVS and CDR2 FNYEAQ. Here the CDR3 reads CASSLWTGKHEQYF. CDR3 coding DNA: TGTGCCAGCAGCTTGTGGACAGGCAAGCACGAGCAGTACTTC.

V gene TRBV9 combines with J gene TRBJ2-7; 15 bases agree with TRBD2. V trimming: 4 bases; J trimming: 5 bases; junction bases outside the gene matches: 7. There are 16 residues in the CDR3. CDR1 is SGDLS and CDR2 is YYNGEE in the germline V gene. The CDR3 is CASSPRTSGGADEQYF. The CDR3 region has the DNA TGTGCCAGCAGCCCAAGGACTAGCGGGGGGGCCGACGAGCAGTACTTC.

This clone was picked up a small number of times. The chain joins TRBV6-5 to TRBJ1-1, with D uncertain. This CDR3 contains 11 residues. Trimming took off 3 bases at V and 13 bases at J, with 12 bases between the two ends. Germline V gives CDR1 MNHEY, CDR2 SVGAGI. The DNA of the CDR3 is TGTGCCAGCAGTTATCCGTCCGGAGTTTTCTTT. Translated, it gives CASSYPSGVFF.

The rearrangement joins TRBV19 to TRBJ2-2; 14 bases are a match to TRBD2. The CDR3 contains 16 residues. CDR1 and CDR2 (germline): LNHDA, SQIVND (reference sequence). V was clipped by 8 bases and J by 6 bases; unmatched bases: 8. The CDR3 spells CASFLPGLAGAGELFF. The CDR3 region has the DNA TGTGCCAGTTTTCTCCCGGGACTAGCGGGGGCCGGGGAGCTGTTTTTT.